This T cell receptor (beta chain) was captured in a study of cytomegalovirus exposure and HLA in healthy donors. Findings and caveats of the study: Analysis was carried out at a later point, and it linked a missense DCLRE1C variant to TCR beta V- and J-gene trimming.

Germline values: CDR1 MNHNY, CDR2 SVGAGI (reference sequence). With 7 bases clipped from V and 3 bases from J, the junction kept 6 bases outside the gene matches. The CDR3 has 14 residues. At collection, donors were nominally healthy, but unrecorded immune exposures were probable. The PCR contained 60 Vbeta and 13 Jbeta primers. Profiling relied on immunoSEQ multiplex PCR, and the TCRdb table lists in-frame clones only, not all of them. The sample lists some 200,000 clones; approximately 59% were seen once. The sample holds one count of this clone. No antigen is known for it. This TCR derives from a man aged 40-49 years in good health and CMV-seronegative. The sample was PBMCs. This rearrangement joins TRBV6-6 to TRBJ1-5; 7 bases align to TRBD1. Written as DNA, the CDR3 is TGTGCCAGCATTCCGACAGGGAACAATCAGCCCCAGCATTTT. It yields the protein CASIPTGNNQPQHF.